The 14 T cell receptor beta chains listed next were all sequenced from one sample in a study of PD-1 blockade in classical Hodgkin lymphoma. Time point meaning: cycle 4 day 1 (C4D1), after 5 to 7 weeks of nivolumab. Each and every patient relapsed after autologous stem cell transplantation, and patients got differing brentuximab vedotin exposure. Profiling relied on immunoSEQ multiplex PCR, and the TCRdb table lists in-frame clones only, not all of them. The data hold tens of thousands of clones, with 87% observed a single time. The sequencing here drew on peripheral blood mononuclear cells (PBMCs), taken before the fourth cycle of nivolumab. These receptor sequences come from a human donor with classical Hodgkin lymphoma.

The chain couples TRBV6-6 to TRBJ2-5; D call uncertain. Trimming stripped 4 bases from V and 1 base from J, with 4 bases between. In germline, CDR1 is MNHNY, CDR2 SVGAGI (reference sequence). The CDR3 spans 12 residues. Written as DNA, the CDR3 is TGTGCCAGCAGTTCTTTCCAAGAGACCCAGTACTTC. Protein sequence: CASSSFQETQYF.

V usage is TRBV2 and J usage is TRBJ2-3; weak D call: TRBD2 (7 bases). V lost 8 bases, J lost 1 base, and 10 bases lay in between. CDR1 SNHLY and CDR2 FYNNEI come from the germline V gene. The CDR3 has 13 amino acids. The CDR3 DNA reads as TGTGCCAGCGGAGGGGGGGGCACAGATACGCAGTATTTT. Translating it yields CASGGGGTDTQYF.

This clone occurred a few times. This chain joins TRBV6-1 and TRBJ1-1, with D hard to call. With 5 bases removed from V and 2 bases from J, the gap between germline ends came to 12 bases. Germline assignment: CDR1 MNHNS and CDR2 SASEGT. This CDR3 spans 14 amino acids. The CDR3 DNA follows: TGTGCCAGCAGTCTTAATTCACAAAACACTGAAGCTTTCTTT. This encodes CASSLNSQNTEAFF.

The chain employs TRBV29-1 and TRBJ1-6; 7 positions match TRBD1. Trimming removed 5 bases from V and 7 bases from J; junction bases left unmatched: 5. Germline CDR1 and CDR2: SQVTM and ANQGSEA. The CDR3 runs 13 residues. The DNA for the CDR3 is TGCAGCGTTACAGGGGATGGGAATTCACCCCTCCACTTT. Its protein is CSVTGDGNSPLHF.

This chain uses TRBV7-9 with TRBJ1-3; D possibly corresponds to TRBD1 (6 bases). In germline, CDR1 is SEHNR, CDR2 FQNEAQ (reference sequence). Trimming removed 6 bases at V and 0 bases at J, with 12 bases between. This CDR3 is built from 15 residues. CDR3 in amino acids: CASSSGASSGNTIYF. The CDR3 DNA reads TGTGCCAGCAGTTCAGGGGCGAGCTCTGGAAACACCATATATTTT.

The rearrangement links TRBV10-3 to TRBJ1-2; D is ambiguous. The CDR3 extends over 17 amino acids. Germline values: CDR1 ENHRY, CDR2 SYGVKD. V lost 7 bases, J lost 8 bases, and 29 bases lay in between. CDR3 amino acids: CAINAGQVLSFPEGYTF. CDR3 sequence (DNA): TGTGCCATCAATGCGGGTCAGGTCTTGTCGTTCCCGGAGGGCTACACCTTC.

The chain carries TRBV10-3 and TRBJ2-2; D is uncertain. The CDR3 has 18 amino acids. Germline lookup yields CDR1 ENHRY and CDR2 SYGVKD. V lost 4 bases, J lost 3 bases, and 21 bases lay in between. The CDR3 sequence is CAISAGPVLLPHTGELFF. The CDR3 nucleotides read TGTGCCATCAGTGCAGGCCCGGTTCTACTACCTCACACCGGGGAGCTGTTTTTT.

The J gene is TRBJ2-3, the V gene TRBV4-2; 11 bases are a match to TRBD2. The CDR3 covers 16 residues. The ends lost 0 bases at V and 6 bases at J; junction bases unmatched: 5. Per the germline V gene, CDR1 is LGHNA and CDR2 is YNFKEQ. This CDR3 reads CASSQDPSGGRDTQYF. The DNA of the CDR3 is TGTGCCAGCAGCCAAGATCCTAGCGGGGGGAGGGATACGCAGTATTTT.

This rearrangement joins TRBV7-4 to TRBJ1-3; perhaps TRBD1 as D (5 bases). The V gene's germline CDR1 is SGHVT and CDR2 SQSDAQ. This CDR3 spans 16 amino acids. V gave up 1 base and J gave up 2 bases, with 12 bases separating them. CDR3 sequence: CASSLVGVGPGNTIYF. The CDR3 nucleotides read TGTGCCAGCAGCTTAGTAGGGGTCGGACCTGGAAACACCATATATTTT.

The chain couples TRBV5-1 to TRBJ2-5; D is possibly TRBD2 (5 bases). This CDR3 region has 14 residues. V shed 5 bases and J shed 5 bases, with 16 bases lying between them. Per the germline V gene, CDR1 is SGHRS and CDR2 is YFSETQ. The DNA for the CDR3 is TGCGCCAGCAGGGGTTTGGCCGGGGTGGAGACCCAGTACTTC. Translated, it gives CASRGLAGVETQYF.

The chain employs TRBV5-5 and TRBJ2-7; 8 bases line up with TRBD1. Germline CDR1 reads SGHKS; CDR2 reads YYEKEE (reference sequence). The V segment lost 2 bases and the J segment 1 base; nucleotides outside the gene matches: 8. There are 16 residues in the CDR3. The CDR3 DNA reads as TGTGCCAGCAGCTTAGCAGGGGACAGGACATCCTACGAGCAGTACTTC. It encodes CASSLAGDRTSYEQYF.

Note on this clone: A much larger clone lies a single base off, so this may be a read error. This chain links TRBV6-1 with TRBJ2-3; 9 bases match TRBD1. Trimming removed 1 base from V and 4 bases from J; junction bases left unmatched: 0. Germline values: CDR1 MNHNS, CDR2 SASEGT. The CDR3 contains 14 residues. CDR3 nucleotides: TGTGCCAGCAGTGAAGGGACAGGGGCAGATACGCAGTATTTT. It codes for CASSEGTGADTQYF.

The chain has TRBV5-6 and TRBJ1-5, with D tentatively TRBD1 (5 bases). CDR1 and CDR2 (germline): SGHDT, YYEEEE. This CDR3 has 15 amino acids. V was pared by 2 bases and J by 3 bases, with 12 bases between. CDR3 DNA sequence: TGTGCCAGCAGCTTCTCCGGGGGGAACAATCAGCCCCAGCATTTT. It specifies CASSFSGGNNQPQHF. Full variable domain (rest looked up from reference TRBV5-6 and TRBJ1-5): DAGVTQSPTHLIKTRGQQVTLRCSPKSGHDTVSWYQQALGQGPQFIFQYYEEEERQRGNFPDRFSGHQFPNYSSELNVNALLLGDSALYLCASSFSGGNNQPQHFGDGTRLSIL.

The chain recombines TRBV6-5 with TRBJ2-7; 12 bases are a match to TRBD2. The CDR3 consists of 15 residues. The ends lost 0 bases at V and 4 bases at J; junction bases unmatched: 1. Per germline, CDR1 MNHEY and CDR2 SVGAGI. The CDR3 spells CASSYSTSGGYEQYF. CDR3 bases: TGTGCCAGCAGTTACTCAACTAGCGGGGGGTACGAGCAGTACTTC.